The entry below gives a single T cell receptor beta chain sequence along with its context. The antigen this receptor binds is unknown. No quality values exist for individual bases; no much larger clone is one base distant. This record comes from a study of cytomegalovirus exposure and HLA in healthy donors (dated by TCRdb to between 2016 and 2019). Regarding the complete study: According to an earlier analysis of around 600 of the donors, some 180 million T cells yielded over 100 million unique TCR beta sequences and about 300 Gb of sequence data. Along with the roughly 700-subject first cohort, a separate validation cohort of about 110 different subjects was used. Of the 300 to 500 genotyped donors, 81% were placed in the genetic ancestry cluster associated with self-reported Caucasian donors. The study used immunosequencing to profile the T cell repertoires of more than 650 subjects and linked those repertoires to cytomegalovirus serostatus. High-throughput TCR immunosequencing, statistical association of individual TCRs with disease status, and machine learning were combined to predict cytomegalovirus infection status. About five DR-DQ haplotypes were handled as single units for association and clustering, since linkage in the cohort was strong. Donor age, sex, ethnicity and CMV serostatus were collected together with the repertoire data. All discovery cohort repertoires had been generated using a single sequencing platform. About 330 gigabases of sequencing data and tens of millions of unique TCR sequences made up an early release that covered approximately 700 HLA-typed donors. To decide whether each TCR beta V gene segment behaved as functional or pseudogenic, an earlier analysis of several hundred of the donors relied on high-throughput TCR beta sequencing. To study patterns of TCR occurrence, a later analysis re-analyzed previously published TCR beta repertoires from 550 to 800 donors and added high-resolution HLA genotyping. The study aimed to test whether cataloging public T cell receptors could reveal signatures of past pathogen exposure. In the later analysis, no new phenotypic data were used to find candidate immune exposures; instead, reliance was placed on TCR beta sequences and their occurrence across donors. The number of typed donors differed by locus: roughly 629-630 for A, B, C, DRB1 and DQB1; some 540 for DQA1; over 600 for DPA1; and 400 to 480 for DPB1. Among about 360 genotyped donors of the cohort, an average of approximately 240,000 unique TCR beta nucleotide sequences were sequenced per donor, roughly 20% of them non-productive. HLA typing covered class I and class II loci at four-digit resolution. A later genetic analysis took genome-wide SNP genotypes for about 60% of the roughly 670 donors and used that subset as a discovery cohort.

Receptor amplification or capture employed the immunoSEQ multiplex PCR assay. For the multiplex PCR, a mixture combining 60 forward primers for TCR Vbeta segments and 13 reverse primers for TCR Jbeta segments was used. Amplification of the CDR3 region of rearranged TCR beta genes was performed with a multiplex PCR assay on genomic DNA. The amplified TCR beta libraries were sequenced on the Illumina HiSeq System as 87-base-pair reads. As for the original processing: In a later analysis, 70 million to 95 million unique TCR beta chains were counted across the approximately 620 repertoires, and roughly 11 million of these chains were shared by at least two donors. Raw reads were error-corrected and collapsed into unique sequences by a nearest-neighbor algorithm in which closely related sequences were merged to remove PCR and sequencing errors. To assign V, D and J gene segments, CDR3 sequences were aligned to IMGT reference sequences. Each retained sequence needed at least a six-nucleotide match to both a V gene segment and a J gene segment. Rearrangements were called productive when the CDR3 lacked stop codons and stayed in frame with V and J; all others were non-productive. Following IMGT convention, CDR3 was defined as the stretch from the second conserved V-encoded cysteine to the conserved J-encoded phenylalanine. Sequences without an unambiguous match to a single V gene segment were excluded from the earlier analysis of approximately 560 of the donors. An earlier analysis of several hundred of the donors called V segments functional above 56.7% productive rearrangements and segregating when the between-donor standard deviation exceeded 5%. To diagnose cytomegalovirus status from the catalog of TCR beta chain sequences, a statistical classification framework was built. In a later analysis, V and J genes were assigned by comparing TCR nucleotide sequences against IMGT/GENE-DB human TR gene sequences. A later analysis assigned CDR3 sequences and most-parsimonious VDJ recombination scenarios with the TCRdist pipeline. In a later analysis, each TCR beta chain was defined by its CDR3 amino acid sequence together with its V-gene family, and reads lacking a unique V-gene family were excluded. To address suspected cross-contamination and a sequencing artifact, a later analysis removed several hundred highly shared, low-generation-probability nucleotide sequences. A later analysis calculated a clonal expansion index for each public chain from normalized within-repertoire ranks of inferred template counts. In a later analysis, generation probabilities were computed with a VDJ recombination model fitted to out-of-frame rearrangements, and the resulting probabilities were checked against IGoR. A later analysis scored TCR-TCR, TCR-HLA and TCR-CMV co-occurrence with hypergeometric tests, applying a repertoire-size bias correction to TCR pairs. In a later analysis, false discovery rates were estimated by permuting HLA or CMV assignments 20 times. In a later analysis, co-occurring TCRs were grouped with DBSCAN, and TCRdist sequence similarity was added when clustering was performed within HLA-allele-positive subsets. Repertoires with fewer than 30,000 or more than 120,000 public chains, plus five repertoires with anomalous nucleotide sharing, were excluded from co-occurrence clustering. TCRdb re-hosts the immuneACCESS table, in-frame sequences only. Its copies lack some clones; in the studies checked, an unresolved V gene accounts for under half of them, and the cause for the rest is not known. V and J calls and clone size come straight from that table; D and trimming were deduced from the DNA. For this sample the table gives about 190,000 clones, of which 70% to 90% were detected only once. The leading ten clones occupy roughly 2.1% of the sample.

The cohort was made up of 666 healthy bone marrow donors. Cohort members were all nominally healthy when sampled, although unrecorded immune exposures were likely present. The donor tested CMV seropositive and was one of the 289 seropositive cohort members. Each donor provided a peripheral blood sample, and peripheral blood mononuclear cells were used for TCR beta sequencing. Genomic DNA extraction from the blood cell samples was performed with the Qiagen DNeasy Blood Extraction Kit. Overall study outcomes, separate from this receptor: While some public TCRs were present in many individuals, most TCR sequences turned up only very rarely across donors. In a later genetic analysis, fewer N-insertions in productive TCRs were reported among donors in an Asian-associated ancestry cluster than the roughly 710-donor mean. The study listed approximately 160 TCR beta chains as associated with cytomegalovirus. For the cohort, immune exposure information was limited to CMV serostatus. Several of the top co-occurrence clusters appeared to be linked to parvovirus B19, influenza, CMV and Epstein-Barr virus, according to a later analysis. In an earlier analysis of some 550 of the donors, most TCR beta V segments were observed in productive rearrangements about 90% or about 30% of the time, broadly matching IMGT annotations. Because HLA typing was missing for some donors at each locus, association tests included only the typed subset. Sequencing depth was assumed to be roughly uniform across donors in the presence/absence analyses, though that assumption may not hold. Correlated functional status among segregating V segments might reflect linkage disequilibrium, but an unknown experimental factor could not be ruled out. In vitro tests confirmed that a few of the cytomegalovirus-associated TCR beta chains recognize cytomegalovirus antigens. When HLA alleles, especially DR and DQ, strongly co-occurred, attributing TCR associations to individual alleles was difficult. An association between a missense DCLRE1C variant and V-gene and J-gene trimming of TCR beta chains was found in a later genetic analysis and replicated in an independent cohort. In a later analysis, HLA-associated TCR beta chains were found to be more clonally expanded and to have lower generation probabilities than equally common non-associated chains. Roughly 15 rarely observed V segments, including chromosome 9 orphons, were excluded from the earlier analysis of approximately 500 of the donors because counts were too low. A cluster of highly shared sequence variants was judged likely to represent a technical artifact of the sequencing pipeline. A later analysis found that most CMV-associated TCR beta chains appeared HLA-restricted, with HLA associations seemingly driven largely by CMV exposure. In a later analysis, TCR association rates were found to vary across HLA loci, with the most associated TCRs seen for DRB1 alleles and the fewest for HLA-C alleles. A further reported finding was that TCR beta sequences accurately predicted the HLA-A and HLA-B alleles for most subjects in the first cohort. The 87-base-pair reads could not distinguish some IMGT-functional V segments, including TRBV6-2 and TRBV6-3, so those segments were excluded. A later analysis associated about 16,000 TCR beta sequences with specific HLA alleles at a false discovery rate of 0.05. In both the original and validation cohorts, the classifier was reported to diagnose cytomegalovirus status with high specificity and sensitivity. Only TCR beta chains were sequenced in this cohort, and the absence of alpha or paired-chain data limited detectable features. The authors suggested that the approach could potentially be extended to other disease states and immunological phenotypes.

From the cysteine up to the phenylalanine, the CDR3 has a length of 14 residues. Only the CDR3 region is kept as DNA, spanning 42 bases read in frame from base 1. CDR1 and CDR2 are read off the germline V gene as SGHRS and YFSETQ. Trimming leaves V shorter by 4 bases and J shorter by 6 bases, with the junction holding 4 bases beyond the gene matches. The sequence links TRBV5-1 to TRBJ1-5, with 10 middle bases fitting TRBD1. The receptor was isolated from a woman in her late teens or twenties in good health and CMV-seropositive. The sample was PBMCs. The CDR3 protein sequence reads: CASSPGTGVQPQHF. The nucleotide sequence is given as TGCGCCAGCAGCCCAGGGACAGGGGTTCAGCCCCAGCATTTT.